The 24 T cell receptor beta chains presented below share a single source sample, sequenced in a study of blood T cell repertoires in COVID-19. Clones were read by immunoSEQ multiplex PCR, and TCRdb kept only the in-frame ones, dropping some. The sample yields around 120,000 clones, roughly three quarters seen once. The sequenced material came from peripheral blood. These receptors all stem from a woman older than 75 with acute or convalescent COVID-19.

This clone was counted a single time. The J gene is TRBJ2-5, the V gene TRBV6-5, with 9 positions matching TRBD2. The CDR3 is 13 amino acids. After removal of 4 bases from V and 10 bases from J, the junction contained 7 bases not matched to a gene. Germline V gene lookup returns CDR1 MNHEY and CDR2 SVGAGI. The CDR3 nucleotides read TGTGCCAGCAGTTTGGGGGCGGGGGGGGACCAGTACTTC. Its translation: CASSLGAGGDQYF.

CDR3 coding DNA: TGTGCCTGGAGTGTTTCTCTCGGAAACACCATATATTTT. This sequence encodes CAWSVSLGNTIYF. The chain couples TRBV30 to TRBJ1-3; D is unclear. The germline V gene encodes CDR1 GTSNPN and CDR2 SVGIG (reference sequence). V lost 0 bases, J lost 4 bases, and 7 bases lay in between. The CDR3 consists of 13 residues.

The V gene is TRBV24-1, the J gene TRBJ2-7; possibly TRBD1 for D (5 bases). With 2 bases removed from V and 0 bases from J, the gap between germline ends came to 10 bases. This CDR3 comprises 15 residues. CDR1 is KGHDR and CDR2 is SFDVKD in the germline V gene. CDR3 nucleotide sequence: TGTGCCACCAGTGATTGGTGGGGCAACTCCTACGAGCAGTACTTC. It specifies CATSDWWGNSYEQYF.

This clone was seen only a few times. V is TRBV10-1 and J is TRBJ2-3; D uncertain. This CDR3 has 11 amino acids. Trimming shortened V by 3 bases and J by 5 bases, and 3 bases separated the two germline ends. Germline-derived CDR1 and CDR2 are WNHNN and SYGVQD (reference sequence). The CDR3 DNA is TGCGCCAGCAGTGATAAAGATACGCAGTATTTT. Protein sequence: CASSDKDTQYF.

This chain links TRBV2 with TRBJ1-5; 8 nucleotides align to TRBD1. The CDR3 extends over 16 amino acids. Germline V gene sequence: CDR1 SNHLY, CDR2 FYNNEI. After removal of 3 bases from V and 5 bases from J, the junction contained 9 bases not matched to a gene. The CDR3 DNA reads TGTGCCAGCAGTGATGATTTAGGACAGGGACATCAGCCCCAGCATTTT. This encodes CASSDDLGQGHQPQHF.

This clone was seen a few times. Compared with germline, one end of the junction differs, possibly owing to a read error. CDR3 nucleotide sequence: TGTGCCAGCAGCTCGACGGCCCGACAGGGATGGGGGAACTCTGGCTACACCTTC. It encodes CASSSTARQGWGNSGYTF. The chain couples TRBV7-8 to TRBJ1-2, with TRBD1 matching 7 bases. The CDR3 is 18 amino acids. Germline CDR1 and CDR2: SGHVS and FQNEAQ.

In this sample, this clone turned up a few times. The chain combines TRBV27 with TRBJ1-5; unclear D gene. The CDR3 spans 16 residues. The germline gives CDR1 MNHEY, CDR2 SMNVEV (reference sequence). V was cut by 6 bases and J by 0 bases, with 15 bases left in between. The CDR3 region is CASRLTGVYSNQPQHF. CDR3 DNA: TGTGCCAGCAGGTTGACCGGGGTCTATAGCAATCAGCCCCAGCATTTT.

The gene calls are TRBV5-1 and TRBJ2-3, with unresolved D. The CDR3 length is 12 residues. Germline CDR1 and CDR2: SGHRS and YFSETQ. V shed 5 bases and J shed 4 bases, with 8 bases lying between them. The CDR3: CASSPGSDTQYF. DNA for the CDR3: TGCGCCAGCAGTCCAGGATCAGATACGCAGTATTTT.

The CDR3 loop reads CASSPTGDPNYGYTF. CDR3 in DNA: TGTGCCAGCAGCCCGACAGGGGATCCTAACTATGGCTACACCTTC. This chain links TRBV5-5 with TRBJ1-2; TRBD1 matches at 8 bases. This CDR3 has 15 residues. CDR1 and CDR2 (germline): SGHKS, YYEKEE (reference sequence). Trimming cost V 4 bases and J 0 bases; bases outside gene matches: 5.

This clone was counted a few times. V and J are TRBV19 and TRBJ2-2; D is unclear. This CDR3 contains 14 residues. Germline CDR1 and CDR2: LNHDA and SQIVND (reference sequence). V was cut by 6 bases and J by 2 bases, with 10 bases left in between. CDR3 sequence (DNA): TGTGCCAGTAGGTACAGAACTAACACCGGGGAGCTGTTTTTT. This sequence encodes CASRYRTNTGELFF.

This chain joins TRBV7-2 and TRBJ1-5; D uncertain. The CDR3 runs 15 residues. Looked up from germline, CDR1 is SGHTA and CDR2 is FQGNSA. V lost 1 base and J lost 0, with 7 bases in between. CDR3 residues: CASSLGAVSNQPQHF. Here the CDR3 DNA reads TGTGCCAGCAGCTTAGGAGCGGTTAGCAATCAGCCCCAGCATTTT. Full variable domain (outside the CDR3, taken from reference TRBV7-2 and TRBJ1-5): GAGVSQSPSNKVTEKGKDVELRCDPISGHTALYWYRQSLGQGLEFLIYFQGNSAPDKSGLPSDRFSAERTGGSVSTLTIQRTQQEDSAVYLCASSLGAVSNQPQHFGDGTRLSIL.

The J gene is TRBJ1-5, the V gene TRBV19, with 10 bases lining up with TRBD1. Unmatched junction bases numbered 8, after V lost 3 bases and J lost 3 bases. Germline V CDR1 and CDR2: LNHDA, SQIVND (reference sequence). This CDR3 region has 17 residues. CDR3 residues: CASSILPGQGFNQPQHF. CDR3 sequence (DNA): TGTGCCAGTAGTATTCTACCGGGACAGGGGTTCAATCAGCCCCAGCATTTT.

The chain joins TRBV6-5 to TRBJ1-1; D gene ambiguous. The V and J ends lost 0 bases and 10 bases respectively, with 12 bases between them. The CDR3 totals 13 residues. Germline V gene sequence: CDR1 MNHEY, CDR2 SVGAGI. In DNA form, the CDR3 reads TGTGCCAGCAGTTACTCGCTCCCCTACCCAGCTTTCTTT. This gives the protein CASSYSLPYPAFF.

The V call is TRBV15, the J call TRBJ1-6; D might be TRBD1 (5 bases). V was clipped by 0 bases and J by 9 bases, with 15 bases between them. Germline values: CDR1 LNHNV, CDR2 YYDKDF (reference sequence). The CDR3 runs to 16 residues. The CDR3 coding sequence is TGTGCCACCAGCAGAGATATTGGAGACAGTGGTTCACCCCTCCACTTT. It codes for CATSRDIGDSGSPLHF.

The rearrangement uses TRBV18 and TRBJ2-3; possibly TRBD2 for D (6 bases). The CDR3 is 14 residues long. Germline assignment: CDR1 KGHSH and CDR2 LQKENI. Trimming shortened V by 1 base and J by 5 bases, and 10 bases separated the two germline ends. CDR3 nucleotides: TGTGCCAGCTCACCACGACTAGGGGTAGATACGCAGTATTTT. It encodes CASSPRLGVDTQYF. Together with reference TRBV18 and TRBJ2-3, the CDR3 gives the full variable domain: NAGVMQNPRHLVRRRGQEARLRCSPMKGHSHVYWYRQLPEEGLKFMVYLQKENIIDESGMPKERFSAEFPKEGPSILRIQQVVRGDSAAYFCASSPRLGVDTQYFGPGTRLTVL.

The gene calls are TRBV30 and TRBJ2-2; the match to TRBD1 covers 7 bases. V trimming: 0 bases; J trimming: 6 bases; junction bases outside the gene matches: 4. The CDR3 has 14 amino acids. The germline CDR1 and CDR2 sequences are GTSNPN and SVGIG (reference sequence). The CDR3 DNA is TGTGCCTGGAGTGTGACAGGGTATCCCGGGGAGCTGTTTTTT. The encoded protein is CAWSVTGYPGELFF.

This clone has at least ten counts. The chain combines TRBV9 with TRBJ2-7; TRBD1 is a possible D gene (6 bases). The V end was cut by 4 bases, the J end by 1 base, with 15 bases between. Germline CDR1 and CDR2: SGDLS and YYNGEE. The CDR3 totals 15 residues. CDR3 loop: CASSFSDGTSYEQYF. The CDR3 DNA follows: TGTGCCAGCAGCTTCTCGGACGGGACATCCTACGAGCAGTACTTC.

The chain employs TRBV6-2 or TRBV6-3 and TRBJ1-2, with 11 bases identical to TRBD1. Unmatched junction bases numbered 11, after V lost 6 bases and J lost 8 bases. CDR1 and CDR2 (germline): MNHEY, SVGEGT. CDR3 length: 15 amino acids. The CDR3 coding sequence is TGTGCCAGCAGCCTCAGCTCCGGGACAGGGGGAGGCTACACCTTC. This codes for CASSLSSGTGGGYTF.

This clone was recorded only once. The chain employs TRBV18 and TRBJ2-7, with 7 nucleotides matching TRBD1. The CDR3 runs to 14 residues. Germline assignment: CDR1 KGHSH and CDR2 LQKENI. With V trimmed by 3 bases and J by 0 bases, 2 bases remained unmatched. CDR3 in DNA: TGTGCCAGCTCACCTGACAGGGACTCCTACGAGCAGTACTTC. Its translation is CASSPDRDSYEQYF. The complete variable domain, with remaining parts taken from reference TRBV18 and TRBJ2-7, reads NAGVMQNPRHLVRRRGQEARLRCSPMKGHSHVYWYRQLPEEGLKFMVYLQKENIIDESGMPKERFSAEFPKEGPSILRIQQVVRGDSAAYFCASSPDRDSYEQYFGPGTRLTVT.

V and J are TRBV7-8 and TRBJ1-2; TRBD1 agrees at 9 bases. Germline CDR1 reads SGHVS; CDR2 reads FQNEAQ. This CDR3 comprises 16 residues. V gave up 0 bases and J gave up 1 base; unmatched junction bases: 3. The CDR3 is CASSLATGGHNYGYTF. The CDR3 nucleotides read TGTGCCAGCAGCTTAGCAACAGGGGGCCATAACTATGGCTACACCTTC.

Details on this clone: A read error may produce the germline difference seen at one junction end. The chain has TRBV7-7 and TRBJ2-7; TRBD2 aligns across 15 bases. The V gene's germline CDR1 is SSHAT and CDR2 FNYEAQ (reference sequence). CDR3 size: 16 residues. CDR3: CASSLGLAGGQDEQYF. In nucleotides, the CDR3 is TGTGCTAGCAGCTTAGGACTAGCGGGAGGGCAGGACGAGCAGTACTTC.

V and J are TRBV18 and TRBJ1-3; D gene ambiguous. V lost 3 bases and J 0 bases, leaving 9 bases between the germline ends. There are 15 residues in the CDR3. Per the germline V gene, CDR1 is KGHSH and CDR2 is LQKENI. CDR3 residues: CASSPSPSSGNTIYF. In DNA, the CDR3 is TGTGCCAGCTCACCCAGTCCATCCTCTGGAAACACCATATATTTT.

V usage is TRBV14 and J usage is TRBJ2-7; TRBD1 matches 7 bases. CDR1 is SGHDN, CDR2 FVKESK, per germline. The V segment lost 4 bases and the J segment 0 bases; nucleotides outside the gene matches: 9. The CDR3 covers 16 residues. The CDR3: CASSLSGQKFSYEQYF. DNA for the CDR3: TGTGCCAGCAGCCTCTCGGGACAGAAGTTCTCCTACGAGCAGTACTTC. Based on the CDR3 plus reference TRBV14 and TRBJ2-7, the full variable domain is EAGVTQFPSHSVIEKGQTVTLRCDPISGHDNLYWYRRVMGKEIKFLLHFVKESKQDESGMPNNRFLAERTGGTYSTLKVQPAELEDSGVYFCASSLSGQKFSYEQYFGPGTRLTVT.

The V call is TRBV5-1, the J call TRBJ1-1; no definite D call. This CDR3 contains 13 residues. The V end lost 7 bases, the J end lost 1 base, and 11 bases lay between the germline ends. Germline V gene lookup returns CDR1 SGHRS and CDR2 YFSETQ. The DNA of the CDR3 is TGCGCCAGCCGATACAATGAGAACACTGAAGCTTTCTTT. Its protein product is CASRYNENTEAFF.